This TCR beta chain was retrieved from a study of cytomegalovirus exposure and HLA in healthy donors. The study's findings and limits: Apart from CMV serostatus, no immune exposure information was available. The authors confirmed in vitro that a few CMV-associated chains were specific for CMV antigens. Looking again later, the authors saw that most CMV-associated TCR beta chains seemed HLA-restricted.

60 Vbeta and 13 Jbeta primers were used in PCR. Method: immunoSEQ multiplex PCR; TCRdb's copy keeps in-frame clones and lacks some. The profile covers over 150,000 clones, with 75% appearing a single time and approximately 2.9% taken by the ten largest. CDR3 length: 13 amino acids. Trimming left V 10 bases short and J 5 bases short, with 15 bases between. Germline V lookup: CDR1 MDHEN, CDR2 SYDVKM. Turning to this clone: What it binds is not known.

This clonotype was obtained from a male donor in good health and CMV-seronegative. The chain couples TRBV28 to TRBJ1-5; tentatively, D is TRBD1 (5 bases). Sequenced sample: PBMCs. CDR3 in amino acids: CAIRRGGDQPQHF. The DNA of the CDR3 is TGTGCCATCAGGAGGGGAGGAGATCAGCCCCAGCATTTT.